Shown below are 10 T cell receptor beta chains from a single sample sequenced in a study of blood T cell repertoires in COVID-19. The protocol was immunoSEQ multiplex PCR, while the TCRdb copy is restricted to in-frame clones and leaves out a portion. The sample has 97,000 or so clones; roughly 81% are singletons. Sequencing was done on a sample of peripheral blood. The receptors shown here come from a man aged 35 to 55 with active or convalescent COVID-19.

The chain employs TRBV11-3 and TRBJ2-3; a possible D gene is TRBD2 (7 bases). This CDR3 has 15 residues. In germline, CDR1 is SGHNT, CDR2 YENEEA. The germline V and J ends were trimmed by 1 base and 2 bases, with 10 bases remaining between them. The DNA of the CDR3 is TGTGCCAGCAGCTTAGCGGGGGGCAACACAGATACGCAGTATTTT. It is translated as CASSLAGGNTDTQYF.

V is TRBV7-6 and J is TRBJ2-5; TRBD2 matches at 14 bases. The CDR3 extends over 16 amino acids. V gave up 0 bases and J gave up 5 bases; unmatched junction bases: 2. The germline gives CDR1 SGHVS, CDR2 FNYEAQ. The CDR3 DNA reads TGTGCCAGCAGCTTAGCGGGACTAGCGGGGGTCGAGACCCAGTACTTC. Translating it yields CASSLAGLAGVETQYF.

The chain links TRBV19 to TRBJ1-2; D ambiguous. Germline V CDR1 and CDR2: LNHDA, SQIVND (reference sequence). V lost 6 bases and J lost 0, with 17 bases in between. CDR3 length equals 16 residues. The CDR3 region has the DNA TGTGCCAGTAGGGCGGAGGGCTTAGTCTCTAACTATGGCTACACCTTC. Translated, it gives CASRAEGLVSNYGYTF.

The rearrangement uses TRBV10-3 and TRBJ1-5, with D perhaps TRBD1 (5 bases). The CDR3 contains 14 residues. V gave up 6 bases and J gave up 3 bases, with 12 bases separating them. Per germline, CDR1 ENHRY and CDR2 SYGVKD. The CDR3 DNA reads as TGTGCCATCAGCCCCGGGGGACTCAATCAGCCCCAGCATTTT. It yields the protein CAISPGGLNQPQHF.

DNA for the CDR3: TGCGCCAGCAGCCTTGGCAACCTGGATTCACCCCTCCACTTT. Translation: CASSLGNLDSPLHF. The V call is TRBV4-3, the J call TRBJ1-6; unclear D gene. This CDR3 contains 14 residues. The germline CDR1 and CDR2 sequences are LGHNA and YSLEER. V lost 4 bases to trimming and J lost 8 bases, with 12 bases between them.

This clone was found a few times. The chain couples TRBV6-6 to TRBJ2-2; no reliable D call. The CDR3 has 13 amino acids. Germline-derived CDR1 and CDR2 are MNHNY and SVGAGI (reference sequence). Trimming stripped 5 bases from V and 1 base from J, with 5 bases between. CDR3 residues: CASSRGNTGELFF. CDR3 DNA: TGTGCCAGCAGTCGCGGGAACACCGGGGAGCTGTTTTTT.

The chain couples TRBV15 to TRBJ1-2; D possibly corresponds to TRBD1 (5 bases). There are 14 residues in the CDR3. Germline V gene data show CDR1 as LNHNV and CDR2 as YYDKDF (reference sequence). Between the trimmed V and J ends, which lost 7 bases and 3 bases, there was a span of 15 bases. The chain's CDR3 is CATKWAGNDYGYTF. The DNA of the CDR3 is TGTGCCACCAAGTGGGCAGGGAACGACTATGGCTACACCTTC.

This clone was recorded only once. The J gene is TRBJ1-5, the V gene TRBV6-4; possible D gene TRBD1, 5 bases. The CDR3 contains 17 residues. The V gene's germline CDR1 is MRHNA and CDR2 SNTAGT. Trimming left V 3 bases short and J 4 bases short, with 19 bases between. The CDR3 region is CASSEANTGALNQPQHF. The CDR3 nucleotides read TGTGCCAGCAGTGAGGCGAATACAGGAGCCCTTAATCAGCCCCAGCATTTT.

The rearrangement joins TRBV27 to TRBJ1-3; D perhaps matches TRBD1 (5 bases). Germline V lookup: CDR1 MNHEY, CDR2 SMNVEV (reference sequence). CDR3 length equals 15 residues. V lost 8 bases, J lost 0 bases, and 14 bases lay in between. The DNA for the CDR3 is TGTGCCAGCTCTGCATTGGGGCTCTCTGGAAACACCATATATTTT. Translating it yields CASSALGLSGNTIYF.

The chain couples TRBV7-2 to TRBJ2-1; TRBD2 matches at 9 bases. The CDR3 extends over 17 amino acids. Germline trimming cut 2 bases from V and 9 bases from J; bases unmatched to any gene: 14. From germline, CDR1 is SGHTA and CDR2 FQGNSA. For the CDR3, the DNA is TGTGCCAGCAGCTTAAGGGGCGGGGGGGCCGCCCTTTCTGAGCAGTTCTTC. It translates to CASSLRGGGAALSEQFF.